This TCR beta chain was captured in a study of blood T cells in healthy people across ages (dated by TCRdb to the mid-2010s). About the study as a whole: Template switching captured roughly one uniquely barcoded TCR beta cDNA molecule per two T cells in model experiments. To avoid experimental bias, donors of different ages were spread randomly across the sequencing lanes. Using deep sequencing normalized with unique cDNA molecular identifiers, the study measured how TCR beta repertoire diversity changes with age. The study analyzed two additional independent replicas of 1 million unique cDNA reads from the same blood draw for two donors, one aged 18 to 29 and one aged 80 or older. Four age groups were formed from the donors: young (average 16 years), middle-aged (around 40), aged (approximately 60) and long-lived (more than 75). What the work shows at the level of the full study, not this receptor alone: The long-lived group showed more naive CD4+ T cells, fewer expanded clones and increased TCR diversity than the aged group, suggesting age selection. Estimates of total diversity from one million sequenced T cells were regarded as lower bounds and underestimates. Because profiling used bulk unsorted PBMCs, naive and antigen-experienced compartments could not be compared conclusively. There was a strong correlation between observed TCR beta diversity and the percentage of naive T cells measured by flow cytometry. Because the CMV infection status of the donors was unknown, age-related changes in expanded clonotypes may potentially have been confounded. Observed TCR beta diversity per million T cells fell roughly linearly with age, and a significant reduction was already apparent by age around 36.

V is pared back by 7 bases and J by 1 base, with 17 bases lying between the germline termini. Measured from the cysteine to the phenylalanine, the CDR3 is 16 residues long. Only the CDR3 DNA is retained, 48 bases long and in frame from the first base. In the germline V gene (reference sequence), CDR1 corresponds to LNHDA and CDR2 to SQIVND. The donors were 40 or so Caucasian individuals from Russia, aged roughly 6 to 100 years, who were systemically healthy. Each donor gave around 9.5 milliliters of peripheral blood, collected into EDTA-treated Vacutainer tubes. Ficoll-Paque density-gradient centrifugation was used to isolate PBMCs, with at least 6 million per sample. Trizol reagent was used to extract total RNA from PBMCs, with at least 6 micrograms per sample. The percentages of naive CD45RAhigh/CD27high T cells were determined by flow cytometry on a PBMC aliquot from every donor. Regarding this clonotype: Its recognized antigen is unknown. No base quality values were provided; no much bigger clone lies one nucleotide off.

The library was generated by 5' RACE. These reads were obtained on an Illumina HiSeq 2500. A second roughly 6 to 11 cycle PCR used a sample-barcoded 5' primer and a J-beta primer mix. Each TCR beta cDNA molecule received a unique molecular identifier from a template-switch 5' adaptor carrying 12 random nucleotides. Each sample yielded at least 2.5 million CDR3-containing paired-end reads. First-strand cDNA synthesis was performed from all RNA using the Mint cDNA synthesis kit, with priming by a TRBC-specific oligonucleotide. Following uracil-DNA glycosylase treatment, all cDNA underwent a first 18-cycle PCR with the universal primers M1SS and BC2_uni_R. From the authors' description of their analysis: For normalization, 1 million high-quality reads, each with a distinct molecular identifier, were randomly selected from each sample. Reads sharing molecular identifiers were discarded rather than binned into consensus sequences. CDR3 identification, clonotype clustering and error correction used MiTCR with a Q25 quality threshold and the strictest error-elimination algorithm. A nonparametric unseen species model with Euler transformation was used to estimate a lower bound on total TCR beta diversity. Using fastp at Q25 and MiXCR, TCRdb reprocessed the public reads and kept productive beta chains. All rows with the same CDR3 protein become a single entry with the most common DNA and genes. V and J calls and clone size were set by TCRdb, not the authors. In this sample the table shows approximately 680,000 distinct CDR3 sequences, approximately 31% of which occur a single time. Of the sample, approximately 15% falls within the top ten clones.

The chain couples TRBV19 to TRBJ2-4; the D gene is perhaps TRBD1 or TRBD2, as each covers 5 bases. The TCR was taken from a woman of 80 years or more in good health. Donor details come from another sample of the same person, matched by shared clones. Sequencing was performed on blood. The sequenced DNA is TGTGCCAGTAATCAAGCAGGGACGACTGCCAAAAACATTCAGTACTTC. It encodes CASNQAGTTAKNIQYF.